This T cell receptor beta chain was obtained from a study of identifying expanded T cells in peripheral blood (dated by TCRdb to between 2017 and 2020). Concerning the study at large: Technical replicates were generated by sequencing separate aliquots of the same genomic DNA pool, with four replicates compared pairwise. What the study reported, not specific to this receptor: The authors expected that over much longer intervals, such as months to years, biological variance in healthy repertoires might increase even further. The binomial model flagged approximately 1.3 differentially abundant clones between technical replicates but about 16 over approximately 2 weeks and approximately 18 over approximately 4 weeks. Across all healthy-donor time intervals, the beta-binomial model significantly lowered both the number of clones called differentially abundant and the false-positive rate. In all healthy donors, the variance in clone template counts between samples taken two to three weeks apart rose significantly as total template count increased.

TCRbeta CDR3 regions were profiled with the immunoSEQ Assay using bias-controlled multiplex PCR amplification of genomic DNA. The authors' analysis ran thus. To quantify the absolute abundance of each unique TCRbeta CDR3 region, the sequences were collapsed and filtered. Differential abundance was tested with two models: a binomial (Fisher-equivalent) model and a beta-binomial model that adds time-dependent variance fitted from healthy donors. Clones with fewer than 5 combined templates were removed, and a clone was called differentially abundant if the clone's Benjamini-Hochberg FDR was below 0.01. Beta-binomial variance was modeled as a function of total template count across the two samples using the form v = (b*log(k)+a)^2. In its TCRdb copy, this immuneACCESS table keeps in-frame sequences only and misses some clones. Where compared with another copy, unresolved V genes explain less than half of these, and the others have no known cause. That table furnishes V, J and clone size, whereas the DNA furnished D and trimming. The sample table holds fewer than 60,000 clones, of which roughly 82% were seen once. 12% to 15% of the sample goes to the ten largest clones.

Comments on this clone: Its antigen remains unidentified. No base-level quality is on record; no much larger clone is a single base apart.

The germline V gene specifies KGHSH as CDR1 and LQKENI as CDR2. V is shortened by 6 bases, J by 8 bases, and the region joining them spans 16 bases. The cysteine opens and the phenylalanine closes a CDR3 of 14 amino acids. Left in the record is the CDR3 DNA by itself, 42 bases read in frame from the first base. During the collection period, no immune events, such as infections, were documented for the healthy donors. Healthy-donor blood repertoires served as a training cohort to calibrate time-dependent variance in a beta-binomial model of T-cell clone differential abundance. The training cohort was composed of around ten healthy donors, 3 female and 7 male. On average the donors were 43 years old, and their ages spanned about 29 to 65 years. Obtained from a commercial supplier, whole blood was collected from each healthy donor at three time points set 2 to 3 weeks apart. For immunosequencing, genomic DNA was extracted from unsorted whole blood.

The receptor was derived from a person aged 18-70 years in good health. Sequencing was carried out using blood. This receptor chain uses TRBV18 and TRBJ1-4; the D gene is unclear. The CDR3 protein is CASSPSSSGEKLFF. Here is the DNA: TGTGCCAGCTCCCCGTCTAGCTCTGGGGAAAAACTGTTTTTT. When the CDR3 is completed using the reference TRBV18 and TRBJ1-4 genes on either side, the full variable domain is NAGVMQNPRHLVRRRGQEARLRCSPMKGHSHVYWYRQLPEEGLKFMVYLQKENIIDESGMPKERFSAEFPKEGPSILRIQQVVRGDSAAYFCASSPSSSGEKLFFGSGTQLSVL.